This is a list of T cell receptor beta chains from one sample in a study of CD8 T cells in ankylosing spondylitis. Each CDR3 protein is one row after TCRdb ran MiXCR on the 5' RACE reads. The table shows roughly 440,000 distinct CDR3 sequences, with about a sixth occurring only once. The sequencing input was blood, either unsorted or a sorted T cell fraction (not recorded which). These receptors originate from a male donor with ankylosing spondylitis. The CDR3 runs from the conserved cysteine through the conserved F or W. The order of the fields is J gene, V gene, clone size, CDR3 protein. Clone size, where shown, is once, few, many, or a class for clones that have expanded.

>TRBJ1-1|TRBV29-1|few
CSTRTGDLGNTEAFF
>TRBJ2-1|TRBV2|few
CGSGQGANEQFF
>TRBJ2-1|TRBV20-1|.
CSASPPTGPQVGEQFF
>TRBJ2-7|TRBV19|.
CASREQVNSYEQYF
>TRBJ2-3|TRBV2|.
CASSENTGLTDTQYF
>TRBJ2-6|TRBV20-1|.
CCARDPQQVSGANVLTF
>TRBJ2-1|TRBV27|few
CAPREGQEFYNEQFF
>TRBJ2-1|TRBV5-1|.
CASSPSRDRRDPYNEQFF
>TRBJ2-1|TRBV18|.
CASSPPGGRPNNEQFF
>TRBJ1-1|TRBV29-1|.
CSVKGLDRDAFF
>TRBJ2-2|TRBV20-1|few
CSATSGGTGELFF
>TRBJ2-2|TRBV20-1|.
CSAARGVPGELFF
>TRBJ1-2|TRBV6-1|.
CASSVIGDYGYTF
>TRBJ1-1|TRBV18|few
CASSPMGQGATTEAFF
>TRBJ1-3|TRBV20-1|.
CSARDLRDTIYF
>TRBJ1-1|TRBV11-1|.
CASSLGRGQGGTEAFF
>TRBJ1-2|TRBV5-1|.
CASSLVGPGPNYGYTF
>TRBJ2-5|TRBV5-4|few
CASSPSGRETQYF
>TRBJ2-5|TRBV30|.
CAWSVPGGTQYF
>TRBJ2-7|TRBV3-1|.
CASSSGPSTYEQYF
>TRBJ2-1|TRBV7-2|few
CASSYGLLQTYNEQFF
>TRBJ2-4|TRBV7-9|many
CASSLGGTGVQYF
>TRBJ2-6|TRBV18|once
CASSLLVMTGGDGSGANVLTF
>TRBJ2-7|TRBV5-1|few
CASSLDSTYEQYF
>TRBJ1-6|TRBV12-3/TRBV12-4|.
CASSLQYIHF
>TRBJ2-2|TRBV7-2|few
CASSFTSGITGELFF
>TRBJ2-1|TRBV7-9|many
CASSLLAGGPYEQFF
>TRBJ2-2|TRBV6-2/TRBV6-3|few
CASSSGTVGSGELFF
>TRBJ1-1|TRBV3-1|.
CASSHSTRTEAFF
>TRBJ2-2|TRBV12-3/TRBV12-4|few
CASSLAFNTGELFF
>TRBJ2-2|TRBV5-1|.
CASSGGSLLNTGELFF
>TRBJ1-1|TRBV15|once
CATSRDILVRAEAFF
>TRBJ1-5|TRBV20-1|.
CSARGAGVVNQPQHF
>TRBJ1-1|TRBV5-4|.
CASRDRGLVNTEAFF
>TRBJ2-3|TRBV3-1|.
CASSQARGGMGADTQYF
>TRBJ2-3|TRBV6-2/TRBV6-3|.
CASSRRPSGRTDTQYF
>TRBJ2-3|TRBV18|few
CASSSPSGRKSTDTQYF
>TRBJ2-2|TRBV20-1|.
CSARPPSGRNTGELFF
>TRBJ2-5|TRBV25-1|few
CASSGRVETQYF
>TRBJ1-6|TRBV5-1|few
CASSSGQGAHNSPLHF
>TRBJ1-4|TRBV7-9|.
CASSPPGQGGEKLFF
>TRBJ2-5|TRBV24-1|.
CATSDPGTSGETQYF
>TRBJ1-1|TRBV20-1|.
CSARISNTEAFF
>TRBJ2-2|TRBV5-1|.
CASSWGQAGELFF
>TRBJ2-1|TRBV3-1|.
CASSPPNRDRGRNEQFF